This T cell receptor (beta chain) came from a study of T cell repertoires in aging, cancer and after chemotherapy. As to this clonotype: One end of the junction is discordant with germline, which a read error may explain.

TCR beta rearrangements were amplified from peripheral blood genomic DNA. A mixed TRB-A/B primer pool amplified rearranged TRB by multiplex touch-down PCR. TCRdb re-called the multiplex PCR reads with MiXCR, one entry per CDR3 protein. This sample has about 10,000 distinct CDR3 sequences, with more than 30% found just once. The sequence was obtained from a human donor in good health. Sequenced: blood.

The CDR3 nucleotides are TGTGCCTGGGACAGTTTCGGTTTCTCCTATAATTTACCCCTCCACTTT. Translated: CAWDSFGFSYNLPLHF. V and J are TRBV30 and TRBJ1-6, with D possibly matching TRBD1 (5 bases). Germline CDR1 reads GTSNPN; CDR2 reads SVGIG (reference sequence). This CDR3 contains 16 residues.